This TCR beta chain was recorded in a study of shared clonotypes between healthy human individuals. Study information: Each donor contributed plates that comprised three CD4 naive, three CD4 memory, two CD8 naive and one CD8 memory. Findings and limits, study-wide: Clonotypes not shared had lower generation probabilities than those common to all four donors.

A split of CD4+ cells into CD45RA+ naive and CD45RA-negative memory subsets was performed. As for this clone: Its antigen is as yet unknown.

Execution of the assay was at deep level. TCRdb's table, derived via immunoSEQ multiplex PCR, lists solely in-frame clones and lacks some. The repertoire has roughly 1.5 million clones, 95% to 99% of them found once; the top ten carry roughly 0.4%. The germline V gene has CDR1 SGHAT and CDR2 FQDESV (reference sequence). Trimming removed 2 bases from V and 3 bases from J, with 17 bases in between. The CDR3 length is 16 residues. This receptor was obtained from a man aged 30 to 45 in good health. Sequenced sample: naive CD4+ T cells sorted from blood. As for subset: CD45RA+ positively selected. The chain carries TRBV11-1 and TRBJ2-7; D is unresolved. CDR3 loop: CASSLSFGSPNYEQYF. The DNA of the CDR3 is TGTGCCAGCAGCTTATCATTCGGGTCGCCGAACTACGAGCAGTACTTC.